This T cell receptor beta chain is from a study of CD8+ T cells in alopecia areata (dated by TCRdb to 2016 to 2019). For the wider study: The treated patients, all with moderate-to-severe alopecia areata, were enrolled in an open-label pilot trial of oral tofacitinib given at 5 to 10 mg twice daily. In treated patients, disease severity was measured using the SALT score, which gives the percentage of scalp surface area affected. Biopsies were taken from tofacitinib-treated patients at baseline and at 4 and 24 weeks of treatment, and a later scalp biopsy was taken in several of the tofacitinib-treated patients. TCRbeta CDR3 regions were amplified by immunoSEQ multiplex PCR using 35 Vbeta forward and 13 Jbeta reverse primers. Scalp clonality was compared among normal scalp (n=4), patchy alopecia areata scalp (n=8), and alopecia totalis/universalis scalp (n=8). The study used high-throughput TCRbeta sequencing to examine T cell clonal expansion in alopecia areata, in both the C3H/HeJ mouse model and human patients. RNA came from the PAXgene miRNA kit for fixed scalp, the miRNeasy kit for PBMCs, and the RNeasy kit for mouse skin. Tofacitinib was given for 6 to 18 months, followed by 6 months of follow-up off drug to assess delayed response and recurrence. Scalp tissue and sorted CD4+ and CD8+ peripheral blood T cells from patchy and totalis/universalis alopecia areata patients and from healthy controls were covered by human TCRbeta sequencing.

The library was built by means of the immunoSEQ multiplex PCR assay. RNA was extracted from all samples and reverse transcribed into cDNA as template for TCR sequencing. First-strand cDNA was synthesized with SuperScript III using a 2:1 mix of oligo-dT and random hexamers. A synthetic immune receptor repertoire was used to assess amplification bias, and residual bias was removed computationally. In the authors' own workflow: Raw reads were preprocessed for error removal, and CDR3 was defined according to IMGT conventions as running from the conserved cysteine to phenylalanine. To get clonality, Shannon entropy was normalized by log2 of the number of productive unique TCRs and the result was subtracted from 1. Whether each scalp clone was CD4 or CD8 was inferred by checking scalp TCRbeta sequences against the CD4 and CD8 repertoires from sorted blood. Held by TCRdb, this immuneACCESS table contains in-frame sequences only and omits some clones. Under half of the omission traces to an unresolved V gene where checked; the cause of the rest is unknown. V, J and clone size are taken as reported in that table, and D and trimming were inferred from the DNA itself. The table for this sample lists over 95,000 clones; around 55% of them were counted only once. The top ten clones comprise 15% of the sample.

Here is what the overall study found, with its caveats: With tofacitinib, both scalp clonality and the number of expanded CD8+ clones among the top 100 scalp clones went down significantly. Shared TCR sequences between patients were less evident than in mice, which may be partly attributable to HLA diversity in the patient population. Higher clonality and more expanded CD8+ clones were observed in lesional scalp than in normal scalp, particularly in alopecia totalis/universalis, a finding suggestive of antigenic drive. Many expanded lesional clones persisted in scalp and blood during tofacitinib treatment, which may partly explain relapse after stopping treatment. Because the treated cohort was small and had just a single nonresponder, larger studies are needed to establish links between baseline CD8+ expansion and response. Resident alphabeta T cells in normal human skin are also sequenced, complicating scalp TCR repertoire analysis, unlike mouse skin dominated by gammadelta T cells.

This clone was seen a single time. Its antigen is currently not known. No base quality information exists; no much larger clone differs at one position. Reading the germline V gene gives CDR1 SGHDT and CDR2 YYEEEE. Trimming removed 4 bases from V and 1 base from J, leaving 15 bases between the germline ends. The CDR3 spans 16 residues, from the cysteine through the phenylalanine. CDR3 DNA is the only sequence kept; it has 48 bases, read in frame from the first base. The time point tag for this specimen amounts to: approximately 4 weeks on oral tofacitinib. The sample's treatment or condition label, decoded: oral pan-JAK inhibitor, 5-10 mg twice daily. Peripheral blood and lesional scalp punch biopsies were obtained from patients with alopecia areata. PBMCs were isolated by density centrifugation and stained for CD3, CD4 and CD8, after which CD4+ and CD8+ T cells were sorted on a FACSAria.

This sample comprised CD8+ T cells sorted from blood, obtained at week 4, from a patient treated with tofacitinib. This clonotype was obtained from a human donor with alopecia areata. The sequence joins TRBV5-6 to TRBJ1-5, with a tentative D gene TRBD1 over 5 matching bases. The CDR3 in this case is CASSTWDPWSNQPQHF. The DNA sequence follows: TGTGCCAGCAGCACCTGGGACCCTTGGAGCAATCAGCCCCAGCATTTT. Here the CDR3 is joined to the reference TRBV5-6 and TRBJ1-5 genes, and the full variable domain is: DAGVTQSPTHLIKTRGQQVTLRCSPKSGHDTVSWYQQALGQGPQFIFQYYEEEERQRGNFPDRFSGHQFPNYSSELNVNALLLGDSALYLCASSTWDPWSNQPQHFGDGTRLSIL.